What follows is one T cell receptor (beta chain) and its context. Its matching antigen is unknown. The sample originates from a study of T-cell memory formation after mild COVID-19. In the study overall: Across donors, TCR clusters were largely donor specific. Study results and caveats: CD8+ contracting clones occupied EMRA, while CD4+ ones occupied mainly CM and EM. Several responding clones turned up in pre-infection memory, indicating that cross-reactive memory may have taken part.

With constant-segment primers, 5'RACE yielded cDNA libraries of TCR alpha and TCR beta that carried sample barcodes and UMIs. A single record per CDR3 protein comes from TCRdb applying MiXCR to the 5' RACE reads. Seen here are 250,000 to 350,000 distinct CDR3 sequences, 15% to 20% observed once, and the top ten hold 22%. The CDR3 is 14 amino acids. Deletions cut 5 bases from V and 1 base from J, with 13 bases between. Germline values: CDR1 DFQATT, CDR2 SNEGSKA (reference sequence). The clonotype comes from a man aged 18 to 29 who had mild COVID-19 (a few samples of this study predate the infection). Cell type and time point are not known. The specimen sequenced was PBMCs or a T cell subset sorted from them (not recorded which). This chain uses TRBV20-1 with TRBJ2-3; D perhaps matches TRBD1 (6 bases). CDR3 region: CSALDRQGTDTQYF. The CDR3 DNA is TGCAGTGCTCTCGACAGGCAAGGCACAGATACGCAGTATTTT.